This T cell receptor beta chain was documented in a study of blood T cell repertoires in COVID-19. On the study more broadly: Spain, Italy and the United States supplied samples that represented acute and convalescent COVID-19. The cDNA or gDNA used as material had been derived from T cells, B-cell-depleted T cells, or PBMCs.

Authors' processing steps: Estimation of nucleated cell counts was performed using reference gene primer amplification. Only in-frame clones appear in the TCRdb table, and some are missing; sequencing was by immunoSEQ multiplex PCR. V and J calls and clone size are as listed in that table; D and trimming were resolved from the DNA. Of approximately 70,000 clones listed, around 81% are singletons. The source material was peripheral blood. The source is a woman aged 55-70 years with acute or convalescent COVID-19.

The CDR3, as DNA: TGCAGCGTTAGACAGGGGGCTCTCGCGATGAACACTGAAGCTTTCTTT. Amino acid sequence: CSVRQGALAMNTEAFF. The chain links TRBV29-1 to TRBJ1-1; 10 nucleotides align to TRBD1. There are 16 residues in the CDR3. With V trimmed by 5 bases and J by 0 bases, 9 bases remained unmatched. Germline V gene lookup returns CDR1 SQVTM and CDR2 ANQGSEA.